This is a list of T cell receptor beta chains from one sample in a study of T cells after yellow fever vaccination. TCRdb ran MiXCR on the 5' RACE reads and lists one entry per CDR3 protein. The sample includes 500,000 to 650,000 distinct CDR3 sequences, 9% to 15% seen only once; the top ten take about 16%. Sequencing was performed on PBMCs, taken on the day of the yellow fever booster vaccination. These TCRs come from a man between 25 and 39 years old who received the YFV17D yellow fever vaccine. CDR3s include the opening cysteine and the closing phenylalanine or tryptophan. Fields, in order: clone size, CDR3 length, V gene, J gene, D gene, CDR3 DNA, CDR3 protein. The D gene is left open where the match is weak. Where a row states a size, it is once, few, many or the class of an expanded clone; other rows omit it.

>.|21|TRBV11-1|TRBJ1-2|.
TGTGCCAGCAGCTTGCCAACGTTGGGTGAAGAAAACAGGGCCTACTACTATGGCTACACCTTC
CASSLPTLGEENRAYYYGYTF
>.|13|TRBV11-2|TRBJ2-7|.
TGTGCCAGCAGCTCCCAGACTACAACCGAGCAGTACTTC
CASSSQTTTEQYF
>.|17|TRBV5-6|TRBJ2-3|TRBD2
TGTGCCAGCAGCTTGAAAACTAGCGCGATAGCGGCGGATACGCAGTATTTT
CASSLKTSAIAADTQYF
>few|9|TRBV20-1|TRBJ2-1|.
TGCAGCGTTATGGATGAGCAGTTCTTC
CSVMDEQFF
>few|17|TRBV29-1|TRBJ1-1|TRBD1
TGCAGCGTTGGTGGTCCCGGGACAGGATTTGTCCTGGACGGAGCTTTCTTT
CSVGGPGTGFVLDGAFF
>few|15|TRBV20-1|TRBJ2-3|TRBD2
TGCAGTGCTAGAGCGGATAGCGGGAACACAGATACGCAGTATTTT
CSARADSGNTDTQYF
>few|13|TRBV12-3/TRBV12-4|TRBJ2-2|.
TGTGCCAGCAGGTGGGGGGCCGGCGGGGAGCTGTTTTTT
CASRWGAGGELFF
>.|14|TRBV6-1|TRBJ2-2|TRBD2
TGTGCCAGCATGGGACTAGGATTCGCCGGGGAGCTGTTTTTT
CASMGLGFAGELFF
>.|17|TRBV20-1|TRBJ2-7|TRBD2
TGCAGTGCTAGCGCTAGCTTCGGAACGGGAGGGAGCTACGAGCAGTACTTC
CSASASFGTGGSYEQYF
>many|13|TRBV5-1|TRBJ2-5|.
TGCGCCAGCAGCTTGGGAGTCCAAGAGACCCAGTACTTC
CASSLGVQETQYF
>.|15|TRBV7-2|TRBJ2-1|.
TGTGCCAGCAGCTTAGCCGGGAGTTGGAGCAATGAGCAGTTCTTC
CASSLAGSWSNEQFF
>.|12|TRBV12-3/TRBV12-4|TRBJ1-2|.
TGTGCCAGCAGTGGGGCGTCGAGGGGCTACACCTTC
CASSGASRGYTF
>.|15|TRBV5-1|TRBJ2-3|TRBD2
TGCGCCAGCAGCGAAGGACTAGCGGGATTAGATACGCAGTATTTT
CASSEGLAGLDTQYF
>many|13|TRBV5-1|TRBJ2-3|TRBD1
TGCGCCAGTGGACAGGACCTGGGGGATACGCAGTATTTT
CASGQDLGDTQYF
>many|11|TRBV18|TRBJ2-3|TRBD2
TGTGCCAGCTCCACTAGCGCTACGCAGTATTTT
CASSTSATQYF
>few|13|TRBV29-1|TRBJ2-6|.
TGCAGCGTTGAAGGGGTTGGGGCCAACGTCCTGACTTTC
CSVEGVGANVLTF
>few|14|TRBV29-1|TRBJ2-3|.
TGCAGCCTTACCCAGATTACCGCCACAGATACGCAGTATTTT
CSLTQITATDTQYF
>.|14|TRBV5-6|TRBJ2-5|.
TGTGCCAGCAGCTTGGTACAGTACCAAGAGACCCAGTACTTC
CASSLVQYQETQYF
>many|13|TRBV14|TRBJ2-7|TRBD1
TGTGCCAGCAGCTTCGACAGGGGGGGCGAGCAGTACTTC
CASSFDRGGEQYF
>.|13|TRBV24-1|TRBJ1-2|.
TGTGCCACCAGTGATGGATTAAACTATGGCTACACCTTC
CATSDGLNYGYTF
>.|15|TRBV28|TRBJ1-1|.
TGTGCCAGCAGTTTAAGGGTCAGAATGAACACTGAAGCTTTCTTT
CASSLRVRMNTEAFF
>few|14|TRBV7-9|TRBJ2-2|.
TGTGCCAGCAGCTTACCGGGGGCCGCCGGGGAGCTGTTTTTT
CASSLPGAAGELFF
>.|14|TRBV10-2|TRBJ2-1|.
TGCGCCAGCAGCCGGCGACTAGAAGACAATGAGCAGTTCTTC
CASSRRLEDNEQFF
>.|12|TRBV28|TRBJ2-5|.
TGTGCCAGCAGTTCGAACCGGGACCGACATTCCTTC
CASSSNRDRHSF
>.|11|TRBV12-3/TRBV12-4|TRBJ2-7|TRBD1
TGTGCCAGCAGTCCCGGACAGGGAAAGTACTTC
CASSPGQGKYF
>.|16|TRBV7-9|TRBJ2-3|.
TGTGCCAGCAGCCCTGGCGGGATTGGCGGCACAGATACGCAGTATTTT
CASSPGGIGGTDTQYF
>few|16|TRBV10-3|TRBJ2-3|TRBD2
TGTGCCATCAGTGAGTCGAGACTAGCACGGACAGATACGCAGTATTTT
CAISESRLARTDTQYF
>.|15|TRBV27|TRBJ2-7|.
TGTGCCAGCAGTCCAAGACAGTTCCGGCCCTACGAGCAGTACTTC
CASSPRQFRPYEQYF
>.|16|TRBV7-9|TRBJ2-5|TRBD1
TGTGCCAGCAGCGCCGGACAGGGTCAGGGGGGAGAGACCCAGTACTTC
CASSAGQGQGGETQYF
>few|15|TRBV12-3/TRBV12-4|TRBJ2-3|.
TGTGCCAGCAGTTTACAGACGGGGGGCACAGATACGCAGTATTTT
CASSLQTGGTDTQYF
>.|14|TRBV6-5|TRBJ2-1|TRBD2
TGTGCCAGCGTTGGGACTAGCGGGGGTAATGAGCAGTTCTTC
CASVGTSGGNEQFF
>few|14|TRBV19|TRBJ1-4|.
TGTGCCAGTCAGACCCGAGCGACTAATGAAAAACTGTTTTTT
CASQTRATNEKLFF
>.|16|TRBV7-2|TRBJ1-1|.
TGTGCCAGCAGCTTAGCAACAGGAATCCTGAACACTGAAGCTTTCTTT
CASSLATGILNTEAFF
>few|12|TRBV7-9|TRBJ2-4|.
TGTGCCAGCAGCTTAGCCCGGGACGTGCGGTACTTC
CASSLARDVRYF
>.|15|TRBV12-3/TRBV12-4|TRBJ2-2|TRBD2
TGTGCCAGCAACGGGGGGACTAGCGGGAACGGGGAGCTGTTTTTT
CASNGGTSGNGELFF
>few|13|TRBV6-1|TRBJ1-1|.
TGTGCCAGCAGAGGCCGGGTGGACGGGGGAGCTTTCTTT
CASRGRVDGGAFF
>few|13|TRBV12-3/TRBV12-4|TRBJ2-2|.
TGTGCCAGCTGTAGTTGGGAAGCCGGGGAGCTGTTTTTT
CASCSWEAGELFF
>few|12|TRBV5-6|TRBJ1-2|.
TGTGCCAGCAGCCCGAGGGGGGCTGGCTACACCTTC
CASSPRGAGYTF
>.|13|TRBV30|TRBJ2-3|TRBD2
TGTGCCTGGAGTGTCACTAGCGGGGATACGCAGTATTTT
CAWSVTSGDTQYF
>few|15|TRBV4-3|TRBJ1-2|.
TGCGCCAGCAGCCCAAACGGGGGGGGGCCATATGGCTACACCTTC
CASSPNGGGPYGYTF
>.|12|TRBV6-6|TRBJ1-1|.
TGTGCCAGCAGTTGGAAGGATGCTGAAGCTTTCTTT
CASSWKDAEAFF
>few|13|TRBV24-1|TRBJ2-3|TRBD2
TGTGCCACCCGGGGGGGGAGCACAGATACGCAGTATTTT
CATRGGSTDTQYF
>.|15|TRBV11-3|TRBJ2-1|TRBD1
TGTGCCAGCAGCTTGGCAGGGGGCGGGTTGGGTGAGCAGTTCTTC
CASSLAGGGLGEQFF
>many|14|TRBV20-1|TRBJ2-3|.
TGCAGTGCTAGTCGCCCGGGAGGCACAGATACGCAGTATTTT
CSASRPGGTDTQYF
>.|16|TRBV7-2|TRBJ2-5|TRBD1
TGTGCCAGCAGCTTAGCGGAAGGGACAGTGATAGAGACCCAGTACTTC
CASSLAEGTVIETQYF
>few|15|TRBV15|TRBJ2-1|TRBD2
TGTGCCACCAGCAGAGGAACTAGCGGGAGCCATGAGCAGTTCTTC
CATSRGTSGSHEQFF
>few|15|TRBV10-3|TRBJ2-3|TRBD1
TGTGCCATCAGTGGGAAACAGGGGGCGGCTGATACGCAGTATTTT
CAISGKQGAADTQYF
>few|15|TRBV4-3|TRBJ2-7|.
TGCGCCAGCAGCCAAGATTTAAGTAGGGACTACGAGCAGTACTTC
CASSQDLSRDYEQYF
>.|14|TRBV10-3|TRBJ1-1|TRBD1
TGTGCCATCAGCGCTGGACAGGGAAACACTGAAGCTTTCTTT
CAISAGQGNTEAFF